These 20 T cell receptor beta chains share one sample of origin, sequenced in a study of CD8+ T cells in alopecia areata. Sequencing used cDNA as its template, made by extracting RNA and reverse transcribing it. The method was immunoSEQ multiplex PCR; TCRdb's version includes in-frame clones alone and lacks a portion of them. The sample lists about 110,000 clones; almost 60% were seen once. The specimen was CD8+ T cells sorted from blood. The receptors stem from a human donor in good health.

J is TRBJ1-5 and V is TRBV2; D may be TRBD1 (5 bases). The germline V gene encodes CDR1 SNHLY and CDR2 FYNNEI. Deletions cut 7 bases from V and 4 bases from J, with 11 bases between. The CDR3 contains 13 residues. CDR3 DNA: TGTGCCAGCAACCCAGGGTCAAATCAGCCCCAGCATTTT. Residues: CASNPGSNQPQHF.

The chain links TRBV11-2 to TRBJ2-3; D may correspond to TRBD1 or TRBD2 (5 bases each). The CDR3 loop spans 15 amino acids. V gave up 5 bases and J gave up 0 bases, with 12 bases separating them. The germline V gene encodes CDR1 SGHAT and CDR2 FQNNGV. This CDR3 is CASSRGWGSTDTQYF. The CDR3 DNA sequence: TGTGCCAGCAGCAGAGGGTGGGGGAGCACAGATACGCAGTATTTT. The complete variable domain, with remaining parts taken from reference TRBV11-2 and TRBJ2-3, reads EAGVAQSPRYKIIEKRQSVAFWCNPISGHATLYWYQQILGQGPKLLIQFQNNGVVDDSQLPKDRFSAERLKGVDSTLKIQPAKLEDSAVYLCASSRGWGSTDTQYFGPGTRLTVL.

V is TRBV4-1 and J is TRBJ2-2, with TRBD1 matching 10 bases. The CDR3 loop spans 18 amino acids. From germline, CDR1 is MGHRA and CDR2 YSYEKL. Trimming removed 1 base from V and 1 base from J; junction bases left unmatched: 6. Here the CDR3 DNA reads TGCGCCAGCAGCCAAGGCTTCTGGGACAGGGGGAACACCGGGGAGCTGTTTTTT. It specifies CASSQGFWDRGNTGELFF.

The genes are TRBV4-3 and TRBJ2-3; 9 positions match TRBD2. Per germline, CDR1 LGHNA and CDR2 YSLEER. This CDR3 spans 19 amino acids. V lost 3 bases to trimming and J lost 3 bases; unmatched junction nucleotides: 16. The CDR3: CASSQGHPVLGLATDTQYF. Here the CDR3 DNA reads TGCGCCAGCAGCCAGGGACACCCCGTCCTGGGACTAGCTACAGATACGCAGTATTTT.

Here the CDR3 reads CASRKGTGELFF. For the CDR3, the DNA is TGTGCCAGCAGGAAAGGCACCGGGGAGCTGTTTTTT. V is TRBV9 and J is TRBJ2-2; no definite D call. Germline V lookup: CDR1 SGDLS, CDR2 YYNGEE. Trimming removed 5 bases from V and 4 bases from J, with 6 bases in between. The CDR3 contains 12 residues. The variable domain in full, completed from reference TRBV9 and TRBJ2-2, reads DSGVTQTPKHLITATGQRVTLRCSPRSGDLSVYWYQQSLDQGLQFLIQYYNGEERAKGNILERFSAQQFPDLHSELNLSSLELGDSALYFCASRKGTGELFFGEGSRLTVL.

The rearrangement joins TRBV4-1 to TRBJ2-7, with 8 bases that match TRBD1. The V gene's germline CDR1 is MGHRA and CDR2 YSYEKL. The CDR3 sequence is 14 residues long. Trimming cost V 3 bases and J 3 bases; bases outside gene matches: 4. CDR3 DNA: TGCGCCAGCAGCCAGGTTGACAGGGGCTACGAGCAGTACTTC. This codes for CASSQVDRGYEQYF.

The chain carries TRBV15 and TRBJ1-4; D gene uncertain. The germline V gene has CDR1 LNHNV and CDR2 YYDKDF (reference sequence). This CDR3 contains 15 residues. V shed 0 bases and J shed 4 bases, with 9 bases lying between them. The CDR3 is CATSRERQINEKLFF. For the CDR3, the DNA is TGTGCCACCAGCAGAGAACGGCAGATTAATGAAAAACTGTTTTTT.

This sequence joins TRBV5-1 and TRBJ1-2; no clear D. The CDR3 loop spans 13 amino acids. Trimming took 2 bases from V and 2 from J, leaving 7 bases between them. Germline CDR1 is SGHRS and CDR2 is YFSETQ. The CDR3 is CASSLAGNYGYTF. DNA of the CDR3: TGCGCCAGCAGCTTAGCGGGGAACTATGGCTACACCTTC.

V usage is TRBV25-1 and J usage is TRBJ2-5; the D gene is possibly TRBD1 (7 bases). CDR3 size: 15 residues. CDR1 MGHDK and CDR2 SYGVNS come from the germline V gene. Trimming shortened V by 1 base and J by 2 bases, and 11 bases separated the two germline ends. CDR3 amino acids: CASSEWRGLQETQYF. The CDR3 bases are TGTGCCAGCAGTGAATGGAGGGGGCTTCAAGAGACCCAGTACTTC.

This chain connects TRBV9 to TRBJ2-1, with unresolved D. The CDR3 covers 12 residues. The germline V gene encodes CDR1 SGDLS and CDR2 YYNGEE. Between the trimmed V and J ends, which lost 0 bases and 9 bases, there was a span of 7 bases. DNA of the CDR3: TGTGCCAGCAGCGTAGGAACCTTTGAGCAGTTCTTC. Protein sequence: CASSVGTFEQFF.

The chain has TRBV2 and TRBJ1-6, with TRBD1 identical over 7 bases. Germline CDR1 and CDR2: SNHLY and FYNNEI. This CDR3 is 13 amino acids long. V gave up 6 bases and J gave up 6 bases; unmatched junction bases: 2. The CDR3 here is CASRDRSNSPLHF. The CDR3 DNA reads TGTGCCAGCAGGGACAGGAGTAATTCACCCCTCCACTTT.

The J gene is TRBJ2-1, the V gene TRBV2; 9 nucleotides align to TRBD1. This CDR3 has 15 amino acids. With 6 bases clipped from V and 3 bases from J, the junction kept 6 bases outside the gene matches. Germline CDR1 SNHLY, CDR2 FYNNEI. For the CDR3, the DNA is TGTGCCAGCAGCCCGACAGGGGGAGGCTACAATGAGCAGTTCTTC. Translated: CASSPTGGGYNEQFF.

This clone was seen a handful of times. CDR3 sequence: CASRGETGMTEAFF. The CDR3 DNA reads TGTGCCAGCAGGGGAGAGACAGGGATGACTGAAGCTTTCTTT. The gene calls are TRBV7-9 and TRBJ1-1, with 7 nucleotides matching TRBD1. With V trimmed by 6 bases and J by 5 bases, 9 bases remained unmatched. The CDR3 is 14 residues long. Germline-derived CDR1 and CDR2 are SEHNR and FQNEAQ (reference sequence).

The chain joins TRBV30 to TRBJ1-1, with D possibly matching TRBD1 (5 bases). In germline, CDR1 is GTSNPN, CDR2 SVGIG (reference sequence). The V gene lost 3 bases and the J gene lost 5 bases, with 16 bases spanning the gap. The CDR3 loop spans 14 amino acids. The CDR3 spells CAWRPEGARTEAFF. The CDR3 region has the DNA TGTGCCTGGAGACCCGAAGGGGCGAGGACTGAAGCTTTCTTT.

This chain joins TRBV5-1 and TRBJ1-4, with D possibly matching TRBD1 (6 bases). In germline, CDR1 is SGHRS, CDR2 YFSETQ. The CDR3 has 14 amino acids. Trimming pared 2 bases from V and 8 bases from J, leaving 13 bases between. CDR3 in DNA: TGCGCCAGCAGCTTATGGGGGGCGAAGGAAAAACTGTTTTTT. As protein: CASSLWGAKEKLFF.

The CDR3 region has the DNA TGTGCCAGCAGCCAAGTGTTGGGTCAGGGGACGACCGGGGAGCTGTTTTTT. This translates into CASSQVLGQGTTGELFF. The chain combines TRBV4-2 with TRBJ2-2; D may be TRBD1 (6 bases). Trimming shortened V by 1 base and J by 5 bases, and 17 bases separated the two germline ends. Germline assignment: CDR1 LGHNA and CDR2 YNFKEQ. CDR3 length: 17 amino acids.

Written as DNA, the CDR3 is TGTGCCAGCAGCTTGGAGCGGGGGGTCACAGATACGCAGTATTTT. Its protein product is CASSLERGVTDTQYF. V gene TRBV5-4 combines with J gene TRBJ2-3, with TRBD2 identical over 9 bases. Per germline, CDR1 SGHNT and CDR2 YYREEE (reference sequence). J gave up 2 bases and V 0 bases, and 1 base lay outside the gene matches. The CDR3 is made up of 15 amino acids.

In this sample, this clone turned up a few times. V usage is TRBV29-1 and J usage is TRBJ1-2; TRBD1 might be the D (5 bases). Germline CDR1 SQVTM, CDR2 ANQGSEA. The CDR3 sequence is 12 residues long. V lost 7 bases to trimming and J lost 7 bases, with 16 bases between them. The CDR3 DNA follows: TGCAGCGCTCCGGACGGGGGTGCTGGCTACACCTTC. It codes for CSAPDGGAGYTF.

The gene calls are TRBV15 and TRBJ1-5; D gene unclear. Germline lookup yields CDR1 LNHNV and CDR2 YYDKDF (reference sequence). V was trimmed by 5 bases and J by 4 bases, leaving 15 bases between them. This CDR3 region has 15 residues. The CDR3 reads CATSVTSRVNQPQHF. The CDR3 coding sequence is TGTGCCACCAGCGTTACGTCTCGAGTGAATCAGCCCCAGCATTTT.

This clone occurred a few times. The chain joins TRBV29-1 to TRBJ2-1; the D call may be TRBD1 or TRBD2 (5 bases each). The CDR3 extends over 13 amino acids. Trimming removed 7 bases from V and 5 bases from J, with 15 bases in between. Germline-derived CDR1 and CDR2 are SQVTM and ANQGSEA. CDR3 coding DNA: TGCAGCGCATGGGACGGAACACACAATGAGCAGTTCTTC. Translation gives CSAWDGTHNEQFF.